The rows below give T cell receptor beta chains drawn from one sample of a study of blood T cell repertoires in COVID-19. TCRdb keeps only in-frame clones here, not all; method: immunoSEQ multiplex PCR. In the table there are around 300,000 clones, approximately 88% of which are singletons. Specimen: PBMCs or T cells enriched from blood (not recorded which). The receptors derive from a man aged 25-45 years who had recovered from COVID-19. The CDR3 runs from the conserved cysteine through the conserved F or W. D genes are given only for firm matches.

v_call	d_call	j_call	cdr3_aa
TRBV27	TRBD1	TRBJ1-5	CASSPWGTGVDQPQHF
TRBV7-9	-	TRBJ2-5	CASRLGGAETQYF
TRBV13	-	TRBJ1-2	CASSFGSGVGYGYTF
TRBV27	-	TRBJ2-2	CASSFEGAGELFF
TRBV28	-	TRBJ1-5	CASSFLGAVSNQPQHF
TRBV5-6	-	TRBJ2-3	CASSLYLANTDTQYF
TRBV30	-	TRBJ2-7	CAWRYPGLYEQYF
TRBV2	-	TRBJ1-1	CASGLKLNTEAFF
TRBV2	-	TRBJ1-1	CASSDWAGSEAFF
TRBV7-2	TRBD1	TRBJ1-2	CASSLVNRGHDNHGYTF
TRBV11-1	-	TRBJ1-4	CASSLAGPDEKLFF
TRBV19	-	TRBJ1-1	CASSIEGGTTEAFF
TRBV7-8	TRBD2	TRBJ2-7	CASSLARQGLAGFSYEQYF
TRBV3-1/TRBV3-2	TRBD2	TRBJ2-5	CASSQETSGFETQYF
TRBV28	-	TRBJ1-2	CASSLSGLYGYTF
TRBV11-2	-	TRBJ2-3	CASSLRVRMDTQYF
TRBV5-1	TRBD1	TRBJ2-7	CASSLGDRGAYEQYF
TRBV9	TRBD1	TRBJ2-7	CASSVAGTGFNEQYF
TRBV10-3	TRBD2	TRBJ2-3	CAIAHPSGASQNTQYF
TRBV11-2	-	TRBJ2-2	CASSFPTGTPNTGELFF
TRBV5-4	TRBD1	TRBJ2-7	CASSFTGDWDEQYF
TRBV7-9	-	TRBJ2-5	CASTSQETQYF
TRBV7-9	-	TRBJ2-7	CASSPLGSRMTGRSEQYF
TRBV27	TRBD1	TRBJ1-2	CASSPIRGEGYTF
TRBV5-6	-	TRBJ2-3	CASSLGGTPQWDTQYF
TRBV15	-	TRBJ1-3	CATSRGGEISGNTIYF
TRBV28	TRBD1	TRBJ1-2	CASSSFAGTEPYGYTF